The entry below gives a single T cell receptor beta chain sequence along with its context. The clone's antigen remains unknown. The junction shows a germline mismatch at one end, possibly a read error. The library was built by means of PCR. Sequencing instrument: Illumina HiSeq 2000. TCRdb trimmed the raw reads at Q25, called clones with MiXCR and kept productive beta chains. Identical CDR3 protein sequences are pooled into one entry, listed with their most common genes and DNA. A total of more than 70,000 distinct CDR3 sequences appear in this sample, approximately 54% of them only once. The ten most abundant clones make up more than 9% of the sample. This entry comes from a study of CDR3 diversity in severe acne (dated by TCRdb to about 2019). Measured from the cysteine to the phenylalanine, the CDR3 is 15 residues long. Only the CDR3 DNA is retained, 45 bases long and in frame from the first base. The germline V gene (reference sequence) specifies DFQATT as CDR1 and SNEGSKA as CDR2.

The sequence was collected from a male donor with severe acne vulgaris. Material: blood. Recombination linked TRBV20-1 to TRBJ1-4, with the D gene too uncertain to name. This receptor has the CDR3 CSARERKATNGKLFF. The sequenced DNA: TGCAGTGCTAGAGAACGGAAAGCAACTAATGGAAAACTGTTTTTT.